This T cell receptor (beta chain) was recovered during a study of type 1 and type 2 diabetes patients. With 6 bases removed from V and 4 bases from J, the gap between germline ends came to 16 bases. Germline CDR1 is MNHEY and CDR2 is SVGAGI. The CDR3 extends over 14 amino acids. Amplification started from genomic DNA. A primer set of 30 forward and 13 reverse primers amplified the CDR3. One entry per CDR3 protein, called by TCRdb with MiXCR from the multiplex PCR reads. The profile shows a few hundred thousand distinct CDR3 sequences, 45% to 60% of them singletons. This clonotype was detected a few times.

The receptor was derived from a man younger than 35 with type 2 diabetes. This chain links TRBV6-5 with TRBJ2-7, with D perhaps matching TRBD2 (7 bases). The sample was peripheral blood mononuclear cells (PBMCs). Here the CDR3 reads CASSLVGGRYEQYF. The CDR3, as DNA: TGTGCCAGCAGCCTAGTGGGGGGGCGGTACGAGCAGTACTTC.